Included here is one T cell receptor beta chain sequence, with context. Its antigen is unknown. These data belong to a study of T cell repertoires in cytomegalovirus infection. Study context: CMV epitopes in the study were HLA-C-restricted (recently identified) and HLA-B-restricted (well studied). Public TCR beta signature analysis indicated the presence of both CMV infection and matching HLA type. Regarding the study as a whole: HLA-C-restricted CMV-specific TCR beta clonotypes prevailed in the ex vivo response. Identification of carriers of CMV plus the relevant HLA was performed using cumulative public TCR beta family frequency.

TCRdb re-called the reads with MiXCR, one entry per CDR3 protein. The sample lists 110,000 to 150,000 distinct CDR3 sequences, approximately 30% occurring once. Sequencing was performed on CD8+ T cells from cultured PBMCs, taken from culture after CMV antigen stimulation. This receptor was obtained from a human donor in good health (CMV status not recorded). Some clones in this sample may be carry-over from other donors' samples.

CDR3 nucleotide sequence: TGCGCCAGCTGCCACAACACCGGGGAGCTGTTTTTT. Its protein is CASCHNTGELFF. J is TRBJ2-2 and V is TRBV10-2; no clear D. The CDR3 totals 12 residues. V was trimmed by 8 bases and J by 2 bases, leaving 6 bases between them. Germline V gene lookup returns CDR1 WSHSY and CDR2 SAAADI.